This T cell receptor beta chain was recovered during a study of cytomegalovirus exposure and HLA in healthy donors. PCR primers comprised 60 Vbeta and 13 Jbeta primers. The table came from immunoSEQ multiplex PCR; TCRdb's copy has only in-frame clones and leaves some out. Of roughly 250,000 clones listed, 80% to 90% are singletons. The CDR3 is 15 amino acids. Trimming took off 2 bases at V and 1 base at J, with 11 bases between the two ends. Germline V gene data show CDR1 as LGHNT and CDR2 as FRNRAP. Comment on this clone: Its antigen is still unknown.

There were likely unrecorded immune exposures, though donors were nominally healthy when sampled. Points from the study as a whole: Sequencing depth roughly uniform across donors was assumed in presence/absence analyses. A further, later analysis showed that HLA-associated TCR beta chains (compared with equally common others) were more clonally expanded. The investigators catalogued 150 to 200 TCR beta chains as cytomegalovirus-associated.

The genes are TRBV12-5 and TRBJ2-5; the D is unclear. This clonotype originated in a woman in her 40s in good health and CMV-seropositive. The sequencing sample was made of PBMCs. The CDR3 loop is CASGLPLPGQETQYF. DNA for the CDR3: TGTGCTAGTGGTTTGCCACTCCCAGGCCAAGAGACCCAGTACTTC.